These T cell receptor beta chains were read from a single sample in a study of beta chain features in type 1 diabetes. Sequencing was performed with immunoSEQ multiplex PCR; in TCRdb, only in-frame clones are kept and a portion is missing. The table has around 130,000 clones, approximately 10% seen once. Sequencing used central memory CD4+ T cells from blood. These receptors originate from a man younger than 40 with type 1 diabetes. CDR3s include the opening cysteine and the closing phenylalanine or tryptophan. A D gene is named only where the DNA matches it firmly. Expanded clones are given a class, and other clones once, few, many or no size at all.

clone size,D gene,J gene,V gene,CDR3 protein,CDR3 DNA
few,NA,TRBJ2-6,TRBV4-1,CASSQWGESHLSGANVLTF,TGCGCCAGCAGCCAATGGGGGGAGAGTCACCTCTCTGGGGCCAACGTCCTGACTTTC
few,NA,TRBJ2-1,TRBV5-4,CASSFGGTYNEQFF,TGTGCCAGCAGCTTTGGAGGGACTTACAATGAGCAGTTCTTC
many,NA,TRBJ2-6,TRBV5-1,CASRQPSGANVLTF,TGCGCCAGCAGACAGCCCTCTGGGGCCAACGTCCTGACTTTC
NA,TRBD2,TRBJ2-1,TRBV19,CASSDGGADDEQFF,TGTGCCAGTAGTGACGGGGGGGCCGACGATGAGCAGTTCTTC
few,TRBD1,TRBJ1-6,TRBV6-5,CASSFSGTANSPLHF,TGTGCCAGCAGTTTTTCCGGGACAGCTAATTCACCCCTCCACTTT
NA,TRBD1,TRBJ1-6,TRBV15,CATSRGQGLGSPLHF,TGTGCCACCAGCAGGGGACAGGGTCTGGGTTCACCCCTCCACTTT
few,NA,TRBJ1-1,TRBV19,CASKDSLVSPMNTEAFF,TGTGCCAGCAAGGACAGCCTAGTTTCACCTATGAACACTGAAGCTTTCTTT
few,TRBD1,TRBJ2-7,TRBV27,CASTVRGQGGSYEQYF,TGTGCCAGCACCGTTCGAGGACAGGGGGGATCCTACGAGCAGTACTTC
NA,NA,TRBJ2-7,TRBV2,CASNHRDTYEQYF,TGTGCCAGCAACCACAGGGACACCTACGAGCAGTACTTC
NA,TRBD2,TRBJ2-7,TRBV28,CASHGGGPSYEQYF,TGTGCCAGCCACGGGGGGGGGCCGTCCTACGAGCAGTACTTC
few,TRBD1,TRBJ2-1,TRBV4-1,CASSTTGQGNNEQFF,TGCGCCAGCAGCACCACGGGACAGGGTAACAATGAGCAGTTCTTC
NA,NA,TRBJ1-4,TRBV4-3,CASSQARGGWEKLFF,TGCGCCAGCAGCCAAGCTAGGGGTGGATGGGAAAAACTGTTTTTT
few,NA,TRBJ2-7,TRBV13,CASSLAGKVEQYF,TGTGCCAGCAGCTTAGCGGGGAAGGTCGAGCAGTACTTC
few,NA,TRBJ1-1,TRBV4-3,CASSQEARGDTEAFF,TGCGCCAGCAGCCAAGAGGCCAGGGGAGACACTGAAGCTTTCTTT
few,TRBD1,TRBJ1-2,TRBV28,CASSGQGIFYGYTF,TGTGCCAGCAGCGGACAGGGGATCTTCTATGGCTACACCTTC
NA,TRBD1,TRBJ1-6,TRBV7-2,CASSIDRGPYNSPLHF,TGTGCCAGCAGTATAGACAGGGGACCCTATAATTCACCCCTCCACTTT
many,TRBD1,TRBJ1-4,TRBV7-2,CASSFQGAREKLFF,TGTGCCAGCAGCTTCCAGGGGGCCCGGGAAAAACTGTTTTTT
NA,TRBD2,TRBJ2-5,TRBV10-1,CASSEAAGGRETQYF,TGCGCCAGCAGCGAGGCAGCGGGGGGGAGGGAGACCCAGTACTTC
few,NA,TRBJ2-1,TRBV5-1,CASSLDRGPARGSYNEQFF,TGCGCCAGCAGCTTGGACAGGGGCCCCGCGCGGGGTTCTTACAATGAGCAGTTCTTC
few,TRBD2,TRBJ2-2,TRBV9,CASSVVPGLAGGTTGELFF,TGTGCCAGCAGCGTCGTCCCGGGACTAGCGGGGGGGACCACCGGGGAGCTGTTTTTT
few,NA,TRBJ2-1,TRBV7-3,CASSPGGSYNEQFF,TGTGCCAGCAGCCCGGGTGGTTCCTACAATGAGCAGTTCTTC
NA,NA,TRBJ1-1,TRBV28,CASNLSGLLSTEAFF,TGTGCCAGCAACCTCTCGGGGTTATTGTCCACTGAAGCTTTCTTT
few,NA,TRBJ1-1,TRBV6-6,CASSLLGGKESEAFF,TGTGCCAGCAGTTTGCTGGGGGGAAAAGAATCTGAAGCTTTCTTT
many,NA,TRBJ2-1,TRBV7-7,CASSLRGSNEQFF,TGTGCTAGCAGCTTACGGGGTAGTAATGAGCAGTTCTTC
few,TRBD2,TRBJ2-3,TRBV7-3,CASSPGGTSEAVTQYF,TGTGCCAGCAGCCCCGGGGGGACTAGCGAGGCAGTTACGCAGTATTTT
NA,NA,TRBJ2-3,TRBV9,CASSVAEDTQYF,TGTGCCAGCAGCGTAGCTGAGGATACGCAGTATTTT
NA,TRBD2,TRBJ2-3,TRBV28,CASTPGTSGVSTDTQYF,TGTGCCAGCACCCCCGGGACTAGCGGGGTAAGCACAGATACGCAGTATTTT
NA,TRBD1,TRBJ2-3,TRBV18,CASSPGTGEDTQYF,TGTGCCAGCTCACCCGGGACAGGGGAAGATACGCAGTATTTT
few,NA,TRBJ2-1,TRBV27,CATLLHASPNEQFF,TGTGCCACCCTACTCCACGCCTCGCCGAATGAGCAGTTCTTC
NA,NA,TRBJ2-5,TRBV15,CATSQRRGGAGETQYF,TGTGCCACCAGCCAGAGGAGAGGGGGGGCCGGGGAGACCCAGTACTTC
NA,NA,TRBJ1-2,TRBV29-1,CSEGENYGYTF,TGCAGCGAGGGGGAGAACTATGGCTACACCTTC
few,TRBD2,TRBJ2-3,TRBV2,CASSPLGLANTDTQYF,TGTGCCAGCAGTCCTCTGGGACTAGCGAATACAGATACGCAGTATTTT
NA,NA,TRBJ2-1,TRBV4-2,CASSQMGGNEQFF,TGTGCCAGCAGCCAGATGGGGGGCAATGAGCAGTTCTTC
few,TRBD1,TRBJ1-1,TRBV18,CASSPSSGTGGITEAFF,TGTGCCAGCTCACCAAGTAGCGGGACAGGGGGTATCACTGAAGCTTTCTTT
NA,TRBD1,TRBJ1-2,TRBV6-5,CASSWDRNYGYTF,TGTGCCAGCAGTTGGGACAGGAACTATGGCTACACCTTC
many,TRBD2,TRBJ2-1,TRBV7-3,CASSPGTSYNEQFF,TGTGCCAGCAGCCCAGGGACTAGCTACAATGAGCAGTTCTTC
few,NA,TRBJ1-1,TRBV7-9,CASSPAPLGTEAFF,TGTGCCAGCAGCCCCGCCCCCCTCGGCACTGAAGCTTTCTTT
NA,NA,TRBJ1-6,TRBV2,CASLRQGGSPLHF,TGTGCCAGCCTTCGGCAGGGTGGTTCACCCCTCCACTTT
few,NA,TRBJ2-1,TRBV6-6,CASSYESSYNEQFF,TGTGCCAGCAGTTATGAGAGCTCCTACAATGAGCAGTTCTTC
few,TRBD2,TRBJ2-1,TRBV7-3,CASSLNPRLAGAPGNEQFF,TGTGCCAGCAGCTTAAATCCCCGGCTAGCGGGGGCCCCAGGGAATGAGCAGTTCTTC